This entry concerns a single TCR beta chain. This table comes from immunoSEQ multiplex PCR, and its TCRdb copy is limited to in-frame clones, with some not included. Of tens of thousands of clones in the sample, approximately 92% were seen once. V was cut by 0 bases and J by 5 bases, with 11 bases left in between. The CDR3 has 15 amino acids. Per the germline V gene, CDR1 is SGDLS and CDR2 is YYNGEE. This entry belongs to a study of T cell changes during pregnancy in multiple sclerosis. The sequence was collected from a female donor in good health, enrolled as a control in a pregnancy study. The sample in question was peripheral blood, obtained in the third trimester of pregnancy. The chain carries TRBV9 and TRBJ2-2, with no clear D. CDR3 nucleotides: TGTGCCAGCAGCGTAGAACTCCACTCAACCGGGGAGCTGTTTTTT. Translation: CASSVELHSTGELFF.